Below, 3 T cell receptor beta chains from the same sample are listed, as sequenced in a study of beta chain features in type 1 diabetes. Whole-study results and caveats: Type 1 diabetes patients showed a moderate but significant shortening of TCRB CDR3s in all four CD4+ subsets.

Which antigens these TCRs recognize remains unknown. Sequencing targeted expressed TCRB transcripts, as all isolated RNA had been reverse transcribed. Using immunoSEQ multiplex PCR, the repertoire was profiled, and TCRdb retains in-frame clones only, with some absent. The sample lists some 170,000 clones, roughly 59% occurring once. Sample: naive CD4+ T cells from blood. Receptors were obtained from a man in his thirties or forties with type 1 diabetes.

This clone was observed a handful of times. V usage is TRBV30 and J usage is TRBJ2-5, with TRBD2 as a possible D gene (5 bases). This CDR3 is 13 amino acids long. Germline-derived CDR1 and CDR2 are GTSNPN and SVGIG (reference sequence). Trimming shortened V by 3 bases and J by 2 bases, and 10 bases separated the two germline ends. CDR3: CAWREGTQETQYF. Written as DNA, the CDR3 is TGTGCCTGGAGAGAGGGAACTCAAGAGACCCAGTACTTC.

The V and J genes are TRBV11-2 and TRBJ2-5; the match to TRBD2 covers 10 bases. V was clipped by 3 bases and J by 5 bases; unmatched bases: 3. CDR1 is SGHAT and CDR2 is FQNNGV in the germline V gene. CDR3 length equals 14 residues. Written as DNA, the CDR3 is TGTGCCAGCAGCTTCACTAGCGGGGTTGAGACCCAGTACTTC. It codes for CASSFTSGVETQYF.

V is TRBV29-1 and J is TRBJ1-3; D not certain. CDR1 and CDR2 (germline): SQVTM, ANQGSEA. There are 16 residues in the CDR3. Trimming shortened V by 5 bases and J by 0 bases, and 17 bases separated the two germline ends. The CDR3 DNA follows: TGCAGCGTTCTGCGTGAAGGGTCCCCCTCTGGAAACACCATATATTTT. This gives the protein CSVLREGSPSGNTIYF.